Sequencing of this T cell receptor beta chain was carried out in a study of breast tumors, draining lymph nodes, adjacent tissues. Points from the study as a whole: Tumor and nontumor repertoires were significantly more similar in luminal-like than in basal-like breast cancer.

MiXCR, applied by TCRdb to the multiplex PCR reads, yields one record per CDR3 protein. Of about 14,000 distinct CDR3 sequences listed, roughly 50% are singletons. V was clipped by 2 bases and J by 2 bases, with 19 bases between them. CDR1 and CDR2 from the germline V gene are GTSNPN and SVGIG (reference sequence). The CDR3 sequence is 17 residues long. Many counts were recorded for this clonotype. Its antigen remains unknown. This sequence joins TRBV30 and TRBJ1-5; D remains unclear. The sequence was collected from a female donor with breast cancer. Some clones in this sample may be carry-over from other donors' samples. Material for sequencing was tumor-adjacent breast tissue. CDR3 nucleotides: TGTGCCTGGAGTAAAGGGAAAGATTCGTCCGGCAATCAGCCCCAGCATTTT. This gives the protein CAWSKGKDSSGNQPQHF. Complete variable domain (other parts from reference TRBV30 and TRBJ1-5): SQTIHQWPATLVQPVGSPLSLECTVEGTSNPNLYWYRQAAGRGLQLLFYSVGIGQISSEVPQNLSASRPQDRQFILSSKKLLLSDSGFYLCAWSKGKDSSGNQPQHFGDGTRLSIL.